Listed below are T cell receptor beta chains from one sample, sequenced in a study of T cell repertoires in cytomegalovirus infection. TCRdb processed the reads anew with MiXCR; each CDR3 protein has one entry. The sample records approximately 350,000 distinct CDR3 sequences, about 35% being singletons. These receptors have no identified antigens. The material was cultured PBMCs, obtained from culture after CMV antigen stimulation. The receptors derive from a human donor in good health (CMV status not recorded). Some clones in this sample may be carry-over from other donors' samples. CDR3s include the opening cysteine and the closing phenylalanine or tryptophan. D genes are given only for firm matches. Not all rows give a size; the values are once, few, many and, for expanded clones, a class.

CDR3nt	CDR3aa	j_gene	abundance	d_gene	v_gene
TGTGCCAGCAGTTTACAGACAGGGGGCGGTGAAAAACTGTTTTTT	CASSLQTGGGEKLFF	TRBJ1-4	many	TRBD1	TRBV7-2
TGCAGTGCTCGAGCGGGGTTCTACAATGAGCAGTTCTTC	CSARAGFYNEQFF	TRBJ2-1	few	TRBD2	TRBV20-1
TGTGCCAGCAGCTCCTATAGACAGTTCAATTTGGACTATGGCTACACCTTC	CASSSYRQFNLDYGYTF	TRBJ1-2	once	.	TRBV5-6
TGTGCCAGCAGCCCACGGGAAATAGGGGGAGCCGAAAACAATGAGCAGTTCTTC	CASSPREIGGAENNEQFF	TRBJ2-1	few	.	TRBV7-6
TGTGCCAGCAGCTTTGAATCCCAAGAGTATTTT	CASSFESQEYF	TRBJ2-3	.	.	TRBV7-8
TGTGCCAGCCGGCCCTCGGACGTTTTAGGCAGCTATGGCTACACCTTC	CASRPSDVLGSYGYTF	TRBJ1-2	few	.	TRBV6-2/TRBV6-3
TGCGCCAGCAGTCAGACCGGGACTTCAAGTCAGCCCCAGCATTTT	CASSQTGTSSQPQHF	TRBJ1-5	few	.	TRBV23-1
TGTGCCAGCAGTCCTCTCCACTACGAGCAGTACTTC	CASSPLHYEQYF	TRBJ2-7	.	.	TRBV7-6
TGTGCCAGCAGTTGGACTAGCGGGGGGCCGGAGACCCAGTACTTC	CASSWTSGGPETQYF	TRBJ2-5	few	TRBD2	TRBV28
TGTGCCAGCAGCTTCGGGGACAGGGCTGAAAAACTGTTTTTT	CASSFGDRAEKLFF	TRBJ1-4	many	TRBD1	TRBV7-2
TGTGCCAGCAGCGAGGGACTCCGCCAAGAGACCCAGTACTTC	CASSEGLRQETQYF	TRBJ2-5	many	.	TRBV7-8
TGTGCCAGCAGCTCCCTCACCCGACTAGGCGATGAGCAGTTCTTC	CASSSLTRLGDEQFF	TRBJ2-1	.	.	TRBV7-6
TGTGCCAGCTCACCACAATGGAGCTCCCACTCTGGAAACACCATATATTTT	CASSPQWSSHSGNTIYF	TRBJ1-3	once	.	TRBV18
TGTGCCAGCAGCTCTACGGGACAGGGATACAACTATGGCTACACCTTC	CASSSTGQGYNYGYTF	TRBJ1-2	.	TRBD1	TRBV5-6
TGTGCCAGCAGTAAACGAGACAGGGGCACTTATGGCTACACCTTC	CASSKRDRGTYGYTF	TRBJ1-2	once	TRBD1	TRBV6-5